A single sample is the source of the 19 T cell receptor beta chains below, sequenced in a study of shared clonotypes between healthy human individuals. Generated by immunoSEQ multiplex PCR, the TCRdb table keeps only in-frame clones and is missing some. The repertoire includes over 2 million clones, 95% of them detected once, and roughly 0.13% sits in the top ten. The sequencing input was naive CD4+ T cells sorted from blood. Subset in this sample: CD45RA+ positively selected. All receptors derive from a man between 18 and 29 years old in good health.

V usage is TRBV5-4 and J usage is TRBJ2-3, with 16 bases lining up with TRBD2. CDR1 is SGHNT and CDR2 is YYREEE in the germline V gene (reference sequence). The CDR3 has 17 residues. V was clipped by 4 bases and J by 4 bases; unmatched bases: 6. The CDR3 reads CASSPGTSGRVSDTQYF. Written as DNA, the CDR3 is TGTGCCAGCAGCCCTGGGACTAGCGGGAGGGTGTCAGATACGCAGTATTTT.

This rearrangement joins TRBV5-1 to TRBJ2-7; 9 positions match TRBD2. This CDR3 spans 15 amino acids. Germline assignment: CDR1 SGHRS and CDR2 YFSETQ. After removal of 3 bases from V and 4 bases from J, the junction contained 8 bases not matched to a gene. CDR3 in amino acids: CASSSSAGGGYEQYF. The CDR3 nucleotides are TGCGCCAGCAGCTCCTCAGCGGGAGGTGGGTACGAGCAGTACTTC. The full variable domain, with the rest looked up from reference TRBV5-1 and TRBJ2-7, is KAGVTQTPRYLIKTRGQQVTLSCSPISGHRSVSWYQQTPGQGLQFLFEYFSETQRNKGNFPGRFSGRQFSNSRSEMNVSTLELGDSALYLCASSSSAGGGYEQYFGPGTRLTVT.

With respect to this clone: Within the sample, other DNA sequences also encode this same CDR3. CDR3 region: CASSPIAGETQYF. CDR3 in DNA: TGTGCCAGCTCACCTATCGCGGGGGAGACCCAGTACTTC. The chain uses TRBV18 and TRBJ2-5, with D possibly matching TRBD2 (6 bases). In germline, CDR1 is KGHSH, CDR2 LQKENI. CDR3 length: 13 residues. V was shortened by 3 bases and J by 5 bases, with 10 bases between the two germline ends.

The chain couples TRBV20-1 to TRBJ1-1, with a weak D call TRBD1 (6 bases). Germline lookup yields CDR1 DFQATT and CDR2 SNEGSKA (reference sequence). The CDR3 is 11 residues long. V was clipped by 7 bases and J by 4 bases, with 10 bases between them. CDR3 loop: CSVGGATEAFF. CDR3 DNA: TGCAGTGTCGGGGGGGCCACTGAAGCTTTCTTT.

Notes on this clone: Other DNA sequences in the same sample also yield this CDR3. The chain carries TRBV2 and TRBJ2-2; D not certain. Trimming removed 7 bases from V and 4 bases from J, with 7 bases in between. The CDR3 runs 12 residues. Germline loops: CDR1 SNHLY, CDR2 FYNNEI. The chain's CDR3 is CASTRGTGELFF. CDR3 sequence (DNA): TGTGCCAGCACCCGAGGCACCGGGGAGCTGTTTTTT.

The chain uses TRBV6-1 and TRBJ2-5; either TRBD1 or TRBD2 may fit D (5 bases each). V lost 6 bases to trimming and J lost 6 bases, with 14 bases between them. CDR1 MNHNS and CDR2 SASEGT come from the germline V gene. The CDR3 runs to 13 residues. In DNA form, the CDR3 reads TGTGCCAGCAGAATAAATGGGGGAAAGACCCAGTACTTC. As protein: CASRINGGKTQYF.

The chain has TRBV2 and TRBJ2-2, with D perhaps matching TRBD1 (5 bases). Per the germline V gene, CDR1 is SNHLY and CDR2 is FYNNEI. This CDR3 has 15 residues. Trimming stripped 3 bases from V and 1 base from J, with 9 bases between. The DNA for the CDR3 is TGTGCCAGCAGTGAGTCCGGACAGAACACCGGGGAGCTGTTTTTT. It encodes CASSESGQNTGELFF.

V usage is TRBV5-1 and J usage is TRBJ2-1, with D perhaps TRBD1 (5 bases). CDR1 and CDR2 from the germline V gene are SGHRS and YFSETQ. CDR3 size: 12 residues. The V end lost 6 bases, the J end lost 5 bases, and 9 bases lay between the germline ends. In nucleotides, the CDR3 is TGCGCCAGCACAGGGTGGGACAATGAGCAGTTCTTC. Translation gives CASTGWDNEQFF.

The chain has TRBV5-1 and TRBJ1-2, with no clear D. V was cut by 2 bases and J by 3 bases, with 8 bases left in between. Germline CDR1 and CDR2: SGHRS and YFSETQ. This CDR3 has 13 amino acids. The CDR3 nucleotides read TGCGCCAGCAGCTTTGGGGATTACTATGGCTACACCTTC. Its protein product is CASSFGDYYGYTF. Filled out from reference TRBV5-1 and TRBJ1-2, the complete variable domain reads KAGVTQTPRYLIKTRGQQVTLSCSPISGHRSVSWYQQTPGQGLQFLFEYFSETQRNKGNFPGRFSGRQFSNSRSEMNVSTLELGDSALYLCASSFGDYYGYTFGSGTRLTVV.

A remark on this clone: The identical CDR3 is also encoded by other nucleotide sequences in the sample. The chain uses TRBV4-1 and TRBJ2-7; a possible D gene is TRBD2 (5 bases). Looked up from germline, CDR1 is MGHRA and CDR2 is YSYEKL. The CDR3 is 15 residues long. Trimming removed 0 bases at V and 0 bases at J, with 9 bases between. CDR3 in amino acids: CASSQEKRSSYEQYF. The CDR3 bases are TGCGCCAGCAGCCAAGAGAAGCGGTCCTCCTACGAGCAGTACTTC.

The chain recombines TRBV15 with TRBJ2-1, with D possibly TRBD1 on 5 matching bases. Deletions cut 0 bases from V and 0 bases from J, with 9 bases between. The CDR3 has 16 amino acids. The germline gives CDR1 LNHNV, CDR2 YYDKDF (reference sequence). The DNA of the CDR3 is TGTGCCACCAGCAGAGATGTGACAGTCTCCTACAATGAGCAGTTCTTC. It yields the protein CATSRDVTVSYNEQFF.

The chain joins TRBV7-2 to TRBJ2-3; the match to TRBD1 covers 8 bases. The trim removed 1 base at V and 5 bases at J, leaving 5 bases unmatched. This CDR3 spans 15 amino acids. Germline lookup yields CDR1 SGHTA and CDR2 FQGNSA. The CDR3 is CASSLGRGHGDTQYF. The CDR3 nucleotides read TGTGCCAGCAGCTTAGGCAGGGGGCACGGAGATACGCAGTATTTT.

The rearrangement uses TRBV6-5 and TRBJ2-2; D is ambiguous. Trimming took off 2 bases at V and 0 bases at J, with 7 bases between the two ends. The germline CDR1 and CDR2 sequences are MNHEY and SVGAGI. The CDR3 runs 15 residues. Written as DNA, the CDR3 is TGTGCCAGCAGTTACGGGCGGACGAACACCGGGGAGCTGTTTTTT. As protein: CASSYGRTNTGELFF.

This rearrangement joins TRBV6-5 to TRBJ2-7; a possible D gene is TRBD2 (5 bases). Trimming took off 0 bases at V and 7 bases at J, with 16 bases between the two ends. CDR1 and CDR2 from the germline V gene are MNHEY and SVGAGI. The CDR3 sequence is 15 residues long. CDR3 DNA: TGTGCCAGCAGTTACTCAGGGAGTGGGTCTAGAGAGCAGTACTTC. It specifies CASSYSGSGSREQYF.

V and J are TRBV4-1 and TRBJ1-5; D unresolved. In germline, CDR1 is MGHRA, CDR2 YSYEKL. The CDR3 consists of 11 residues. The ends were cut back, 8 bases at V and 2 bases at J, with 4 bases in the middle. The CDR3 coding sequence is TGCGCCAGCGGGGGCAATCAGCCCCAGCATTTT. Translating gives CASGGNQPQHF.

The chain joins TRBV4-3 to TRBJ2-3, with D tentatively TRBD2 (6 bases). The CDR3 extends over 15 amino acids. The germline V gene has CDR1 LGHNA and CDR2 YSLEER. V lost 4 bases to trimming and J lost 9 bases, with 20 bases between them. CDR3 bases: TGCGCCAGCAGCCGAGTCTTACTAGCACAGATAACGCAGTATTTT. Translating it yields CASSRVLLAQITQYF.

Concerning this clone itself: This specimen includes other DNA sequences encoding the same CDR3. The CDR3 bases are TGTGCCACCAGCAGAGATCTGGTCAGCTACGAGCAGTACTTC. Its protein is CATSRDLVSYEQYF. This chain joins TRBV15 and TRBJ2-7, with D unclear. The CDR3 is 14 residues long. The germline gives CDR1 LNHNV, CDR2 YYDKDF (reference sequence). V gave up 0 bases and J gave up 3 bases, with 9 bases separating them.

Details on this clone: Other DNA variants within this sample encode the same CDR3. The V call is TRBV30, the J call TRBJ2-5; unclear D gene. The CDR3 totals 13 residues. CDR1 GTSNPN and CDR2 SVGIG come from the germline V gene (reference sequence). The germline V and J ends were trimmed by 0 bases and 2 bases, with 7 bases remaining between them. CDR3 coding DNA: TGTGCCTGGAGTGTGAGGCGACAAGAGACCCAGTACTTC. Translating gives CAWSVRRQETQYF.

The V and J genes are TRBV25-1 and TRBJ2-3; the match to TRBD2 covers 9 bases. Looked up from germline, CDR1 is MGHDK and CDR2 is SYGVNS. Losses at the gene ends were 1 base for V and 0 bases for J; bases not matched to a gene: 8. The CDR3 is made up of 18 amino acids. The CDR3: CASSEWVSGGPSTDTQYF. In nucleotides, the CDR3 is TGTGCCAGCAGTGAATGGGTTAGCGGGGGTCCTAGCACAGATACGCAGTATTTT.